The clone carrying this TCR beta chain was detected many times. Its antigen is not identified. These data come from a study of T cells after yellow fever vaccination. The study, taken as a whole, reports: Contaminating bulk clonotypes could be abundant in FACS-sorted repertoires. Though weaker, the secondary response peaked faster, on day 5 versus 15.

The CDR3 covers 12 residues. Trimming left V 1 base short and J 6 bases short, with 5 bases between. Looked up from germline, CDR1 is LGHNA and CDR2 is YSLEER. One entry per CDR3 protein results from TCRdb running MiXCR on the 5' RACE reads. This repertoire shows 60,000 to 85,000 distinct CDR3 sequences, about 6% found once; its top ten account for 30% to 45%. This chain connects TRBV4-3 to TRBJ2-3, with unresolved D. The source of this sequence is a young man who received the YFV17D yellow fever vaccine. The sequencing used CD8+ T cells sorted from PBMCs, collected more than 35 days after the first yellow fever vaccination. CDR3 sequence reads: CASSQGRDTQYF. CDR3 DNA sequence: TGCGCCAGCAGCCAAGGCCGGGATACGCAGTATTTT.